The 24 T cell receptor beta chains given below trace back to one sample, sequenced in a study of blood T cell repertoires in COVID-19. TCRdb keeps only in-frame clones here, not all; method: immunoSEQ multiplex PCR. The data show roughly 220,000 clones, roughly 84% seen once. The sample consisted of peripheral blood. These receptors came from a woman in her sixties with acute or convalescent COVID-19.

A remark on this clone: The junction does not match germline at one end; this may be a read error. This chain connects TRBV15 to TRBJ1-4; a possible D gene is TRBD1 (6 bases). Germline lookup yields CDR1 LNHNV and CDR2 YYDKDF (reference sequence). This CDR3 contains 13 residues. CDR3: CATRDLSGQRESF. The CDR3 DNA sequence: TGTGCCACCAGGGATTTGAGTGGACAGAGAGAAAGTTTT.

V usage is TRBV7-9 and J usage is TRBJ1-4, with 7 bases aligning to TRBD1. Per the germline V gene, CDR1 is SEHNR and CDR2 is FQNEAQ (reference sequence). After removal of 6 bases from V and 0 bases from J, the junction contained 4 bases not matched to a gene. CDR3 length: 15 residues. CDR3 amino acids: CASRGDRATNEKLFF. DNA for the CDR3: TGTGCCAGCAGAGGCGACAGGGCAACTAATGAAAAACTGTTTTTT.

In its sample, this clone was seen a few times. The chain recombines TRBV7-9 with TRBJ1-1; tentative D call: TRBD1 (6 bases). V gave up 4 bases and J gave up 5 bases, with 17 bases separating them. Germline assignment: CDR1 SEHNR and CDR2 FQNEAQ (reference sequence). This CDR3 has 15 residues. For the CDR3, the DNA is TGTGCCAGCAGCTCATCAAACCAGGGGTTAACTGAAGCTTTCTTT. The encoded protein is CASSSSNQGLTEAFF.

The chain uses TRBV7-2 and TRBJ2-7; 10 bases map to TRBD1. Germline V gives CDR1 SGHTA, CDR2 FQGNSA. The CDR3 is 15 residues long. V lost 1 base, J lost 4 bases, and 4 bases stayed unmatched. The CDR3 bases are TGTGCCAGCAGCTTAGGACCGGGACAGGGGTACGAGCAGTACTTC. It translates to CASSLGPGQGYEQYF.

This chain joins TRBV5-5 and TRBJ2-4, with 7 bases aligning to TRBD1. CDR3 length: 16 amino acids. V dropped 5 bases and J dropped 1; count of bases not matched to a gene: 9. CDR1 and CDR2 (germline): SGHKS, YYEKEE (reference sequence). The CDR3 nucleotides read TGTGCCAGCAGAGATACAGGGGCGAGGGCCAAAAACATTCAGTACTTC. Protein product: CASRDTGARAKNIQYF. The variable domain in full, with the rest retrieved from reference TRBV5-5 and TRBJ2-4, is DAGVTQSPTHLIKTRGQQVTLRCSPISGHKSVSWYQQVLGQGPQFIFQYYEKEERGRGNFPDRFSARQFPNYSSELNVNALLLGDSALYLCASRDTGARAKNIQYFGAGTRLSVL.

This chain uses TRBV5-1 with TRBJ2-3; 10 bases fit TRBD2. CDR3 length: 15 residues. V shed 0 bases, J shed 5 bases, and the junction held 3 bases outside the gene matches. The V gene's germline CDR1 is SGHRS and CDR2 YFSETQ. This chain's CDR3 is CASSLVWTSGDTQYF. The DNA of the CDR3 is TGCGCCAGCAGCTTGGTGTGGACTAGCGGAGATACGCAGTATTTT.

V and J are TRBV14 and TRBJ1-2; D gene uncertain. The V gene lost 3 bases and the J gene lost 8 bases, with 10 bases spanning the gap. Germline V gene lookup returns CDR1 SGHDN and CDR2 FVKESK. The CDR3 runs to 12 residues. CDR3: CASSHRPLGYTF. The DNA of the CDR3 is TGTGCCAGCAGCCACAGGCCGCTCGGCTACACCTTC.

The chain joins TRBV5-1 to TRBJ1-1, with 8 bases that match TRBD1. Germline lookup yields CDR1 SGHRS and CDR2 YFSETQ. The CDR3 is made up of 15 amino acids. J gave up 3 bases and V 6 bases, and 10 bases lay outside the gene matches. The CDR3 loop is CASTGTGGFDTEAFF. For the CDR3, the DNA is TGCGCCAGCACCGGCACAGGGGGATTCGACACTGAAGCTTTCTTT.

This sequence joins TRBV12-5 and TRBJ2-2; weak D call: TRBD1 (6 bases). The CDR3 spans 15 residues. The germline V and J ends were trimmed by 4 bases and 3 bases, with 12 bases remaining between them. Looked up from germline, CDR1 is LGHNT and CDR2 is FRNRAP. In nucleotides, the CDR3 is TGTGCTAGTGGTTCCCGACAGGTTTACACCGGGGAGCTGTTTTTT. This encodes CASGSRQVYTGELFF.

The CDR3 spells CSVVGGYGYTF. In DNA form, the CDR3 reads TGCAGCGTTGTAGGCGGCTATGGCTACACCTTC. The rearrangement uses TRBV29-1 and TRBJ1-2; D unclear. V was clipped by 4 bases and J by 4 bases, with 7 bases between them. Germline loops: CDR1 SQVTM, CDR2 ANQGSEA. The length of the CDR3 is 11 residues.

J is TRBJ1-3 and V is TRBV18, with D tentatively TRBD1 (5 bases). The CDR3 is made up of 14 amino acids. Trimming took off 5 bases at V and 4 bases at J, with 12 bases between the two ends. The germline gives CDR1 KGHSH, CDR2 LQKENI. For the CDR3, the DNA is TGTGCCAGCTCAACCCAGGGTAACGGAAACACCATATATTTT. It is translated as CASSTQGNGNTIYF.

V and J are TRBV3-1 (or the pseudogene TRBV3-2) and TRBJ1-1; D is unclear. The CDR3 contains 12 residues. V was clipped by 4 bases and J by 5 bases, with 8 bases between them. In germline, CDR1 is LGHDT, CDR2 YNNKEL (reference sequence). The CDR3 DNA sequence: TGTGCCAGCAGCCCTGGGGAGACTGAAGCTTTCTTT. Translation: CASSPGETEAFF.

The rearrangement joins TRBV9 to TRBJ1-3, with a weak D call TRBD1 (5 bases). Germline V CDR1 and CDR2: SGDLS, YYNGEE. Trimming removed 4 bases at V and 0 bases at J, with 14 bases between. This CDR3 spans 16 amino acids. CDR3 sequence reads: CASSSEAGVSGNTIYF. CDR3 DNA: TGTGCCAGCAGCTCGGAGGCGGGGGTCTCTGGAAACACCATATATTTT.

This rearrangement joins TRBV6-5 to TRBJ1-4, with 7 bases lining up with TRBD1. Germline CDR1 and CDR2: MNHEY and SVGAGI. CDR3 length equals 14 residues. Losses at the gene ends were 8 bases for V and 7 bases for J; bases not matched to a gene: 10. The CDR3 here is CASGPRGKSEKLFF. As DNA, the CDR3 is TGTGCCAGCGGCCCCAGGGGGAAGAGTGAAAAACTGTTTTTT.

V gene TRBV30 combines with J gene TRBJ1-1; D perhaps matches TRBD1 (5 bases). This CDR3 is 16 amino acids long. V lost 3 bases and J lost 1, with 18 bases in between. In germline, CDR1 is GTSNPN, CDR2 SVGIG (reference sequence). DNA of the CDR3: TGTGCCTGGAGCAGGGAGGGTCCAGCCAAGAACACTGAAGCTTTCTTT. As protein: CAWSREGPAKNTEAFF.

This clone was seen only a few times. CDR3 amino acids: CASKGRGSGNTIYF. The CDR3, as DNA: TGTGCCAGTAAGGGCAGGGGCTCTGGAAACACCATATATTTT. The chain couples TRBV19 to TRBJ1-3; D might be TRBD1 (6 bases). CDR1 and CDR2 (germline): LNHDA, SQIVND (reference sequence). The CDR3 contains 14 residues. The germline V and J ends were trimmed by 7 bases and 0 bases, with 10 bases remaining between them.

The chain recombines TRBV10-3 with TRBJ1-4; D unresolved. In germline, CDR1 is ENHRY, CDR2 SYGVKD. This CDR3 contains 14 residues. Trimming stripped 10 bases from V and 4 bases from J, with 16 bases between. The CDR3 loop is CATTEGPLNEKLFF. In DNA, the CDR3 is TGTGCCACCACCGAGGGTCCGCTTAATGAAAAACTGTTTTTT.

This chain joins TRBV7-7 and TRBJ2-5; TRBD2 matches 8 bases. Trimming removed 0 bases from V and 7 bases from J; junction bases left unmatched: 4. This CDR3 is 14 amino acids long. CDR1 is SSHAT, CDR2 FNYEAQ, per germline (reference sequence). In DNA, the CDR3 is TGTGCCAGCAGCTTAGCTAGCGGGGTGGGGACCCAGTACTTC. It translates to CASSLASGVGTQYF. The complete variable domain, with remaining parts taken from reference TRBV7-7 and TRBJ2-5, reads GAGVSQSPRYKVTKRGQDVTLRCDPISSHATLYWYQQALGQGPEFLTYFNYEAQPDKSGLPSDRFSAERPEGSISTLTIQRTEQRDSAMYRCASSLASGVGTQYFGPGTRLLVL.

This clone was counted a single time. This chain connects TRBV18 to TRBJ2-3, with a tentative D call TRBD2 (7 bases). The CDR3 has 14 residues. Trimming cost V 3 bases and J 7 bases, with 14 bases left between them. Looked up from germline, CDR1 is KGHSH and CDR2 is LQKENI. CDR3 DNA sequence: TGTGCCAGCTCACCGAGGCGGGGGCTAAATACGCAGTATTTT. Protein sequence: CASSPRRGLNTQYF.

J is TRBJ2-3 and V is TRBV15; tentative D call: TRBD1 (5 bases). V was cut by 0 bases and J by 3 bases, with 7 bases left in between. Germline V gives CDR1 LNHNV, CDR2 YYDKDF (reference sequence). This CDR3 spans 14 amino acids. The CDR3 nucleotides are TGTGCCACCAGCAGAGATAGGGGTACAGATACGCAGTATTTT. Its translation is CATSRDRGTDTQYF.

The CDR3 DNA sequence: TGCGCCAGCAGCTTGGGCGTGACAGGGGAGTCTGGCTACACCTTC. Its protein is CASSLGVTGESGYTF. The chain couples TRBV5-1 to TRBJ1-2; 8 bases agree with TRBD1. The germline V gene encodes CDR1 SGHRS and CDR2 YFSETQ. The CDR3 has 15 amino acids. Unmatched junction bases numbered 8, after V lost 0 bases and J lost 7 bases. The variable domain in full, with the rest retrieved from reference TRBV5-1 and TRBJ1-2, is KAGVTQTPRYLIKTRGQQVTLSCSPISGHRSVSWYQQTPGQGLQFLFEYFSETQRNKGNFPGRFSGRQFSNSRSEMNVSTLELGDSALYLCASSLGVTGESGYTFGSGTRLTVV.

The chain recombines TRBV6-2 or TRBV6-3 with TRBJ2-3; D is uncertain. Germline CDR1 is MNHEY and CDR2 is SVGEGT. V was clipped by 5 bases and J by 3 bases, with 6 bases between them. CDR3 length equals 12 residues. CDR3 nucleotides: TGTGCCAGCAGTCCCCAGACAGATACGCAGTATTTT. This translates into CASSPQTDTQYF.

The rearrangement links TRBV3-1 (or the pseudogene TRBV3-2) to TRBJ1-2; D ambiguous. This CDR3 spans 12 amino acids. Trimming removed 8 bases at V and 0 bases at J, with 7 bases between. The germline V gene has CDR1 LGHDT and CDR2 YNNKEL (reference sequence). The CDR3 sequence: CASGNPNYGYTF. The CDR3 bases are TGTGCCAGCGGCAATCCTAACTATGGCTACACCTTC.

The V gene is TRBV5-4, the J gene TRBJ2-3; D is possibly TRBD2 (7 bases). The CDR3 extends over 16 amino acids. Germline V gene sequence: CDR1 SGHNT, CDR2 YYREEE (reference sequence). The V and J ends lost 2 bases and 4 bases respectively, with 17 bases between them. CDR3 sequence (DNA): TGTGCCAGCAGCTTATCGGGCGGGGGCAGTGCAGATACGCAGTATTTT. Protein: CASSLSGGGSADTQYF.